The rows below give T cell receptor beta chains drawn from one sample of a study of blood T cell repertoires in COVID-19. The data were produced by immunoSEQ multiplex PCR, yet TCRdb's version contains in-frame clones alone and is incomplete. The sample lists tens of thousands of clones, around 91% occurring once. Sequenced input: peripheral blood. These receptors came from a man aged 45-60 years with COVID-19, enrolled during active disease. The CDR3 runs from the conserved cysteine through the conserved F or W. A D gene is named only where the DNA matches it firmly. Clone size is given for some rows only: seen once, a few or many times, or a class if the clone is expanded.

D gene	V gene	clone size	J gene	CDR3 DNA	CDR3 protein
.	TRBV4-1	.	TRBJ1-3	TGCGCCAGCAGCCAAGCCCCCCTCACAGCTATCTCTGGAAACACCATATATTTT	CASSQAPLTAISGNTIYF
.	TRBV5-1	few	TRBJ1-2	TGCGCCAGCAGCTTGGGGGCAGCCTATGGCTACACCTTC	CASSLGAAYGYTF
TRBD1	TRBV7-9	.	TRBJ1-3	TGTGCCAGCAGCTTAGATACTACAGGGGCCCGCACCAACACCATATATTTT	CASSLDTTGARTNTIYF
.	TRBV5-1	.	TRBJ1-1	TGCGCCAGCAGCTCCGAGGGCAGGGGAATGACTGAAGCTTTCTTT	CASSSEGRGMTEAFF
.	TRBV10-3	few	TRBJ2-1	TGTGCCATCAGCGGGTCCACCTACAATGAGCAGTTCTTC	CAISGSTYNEQFF
.	TRBV3-1/TRBV3-2	.	TRBJ1-1	TGTGCCAGCAGCCAAGTAGAGAGGTTGGGCACTGAAGCTTTCTTT	CASSQVERLGTEAFF
.	TRBV19	.	TRBJ2-7	TGTGCCAGTAGTAAGCCGTCCAGCAGGAACTCCTACGAGCAGTACTTC	CASSKPSSRNSYEQYF
TRBD1	TRBV19	few	TRBJ2-7	TGTGCCAGTAGTACCTTCCGACAGGGGGCTCAACTTAGGACCTACGAGCAGTACTTC	CASSTFRQGAQLRTYEQYF
TRBD2	TRBV11-3	.	TRBJ2-5	TGTGCCAGCAGCCCGGGAGGGGGTAAAGAGACCCAGTACTTC	CASSPGGGKETQYF
.	TRBV7-2	.	TRBJ2-5	TGTGCCAGCAGCCCAGCCCGTCCAGGGGCCGGTGAGACCCAGTACTTC	CASSPARPGAGETQYF
TRBD1	TRBV19	.	TRBJ1-6	TGTGCCAGTAGTAGGACAGGGGGTTCACCCCTCCACTTT	CASSRTGGSPLHF
TRBD2	TRBV5-1	.	TRBJ2-7	TGCGCCAGCAGCTTGGGGACTAGCGAGACGCACTCCTACGAGCAGTACTTC	CASSLGTSETHSYEQYF
TRBD2	TRBV28	.	TRBJ2-3	TGTGCCAGCACCATACTAGCGGGTAGCACAGATACGCAGTATTTT	CASTILAGSTDTQYF
TRBD2	TRBV27	.	TRBJ2-7	TGTGCCAGCAGTTTATCTCCACCCGGACTAGCGGGAGCGGGAGGAGAAGGGAAGCAGTACTTC	CASSLSPPGLAGAGGEGKQYF
TRBD2	TRBV6-2/TRBV6-3	.	TRBJ2-1	TGTGCCAGCAGTTACTCGAGGCTAGCGGGGGACAATGAGCAGTTCTTC	CASSYSRLAGDNEQFF
TRBD1	TRBV5-6	once	TRBJ1-2	TGTGCCAGCAGCACCTCACAGGGGAGCTACACCTTC	CASSTSQGSYTF
TRBD1	TRBV7-2	.	TRBJ1-2	TGTGCCAGCAGTTCCGACCGGGACAGGGGTGGCTACACCTTC	CASSSDRDRGGYTF
.	TRBV14	.	TRBJ2-6	TGTGCCAGCAGCCAAGGAGGAGCTGGGGCCAACGTCCTGACTTTC	CASSQGGAGANVLTF
TRBD1	TRBV5-6	.	TRBJ2-7	TGTGCCAGCAGCCCAGGGACAGGGAGCTCCTACGAGCAGTACTTC	CASSPGTGSSYEQYF
.	TRBV18	.	TRBJ1-1	TGTGCCAGCTCACCACCTGCCTCCGGGGGGAACACTGAAGCTTTCTTT	CASSPPASGGNTEAFF
.	TRBV27	.	TRBJ2-2	TGTGCCAGCAGTTTATTTGATACGACTAGTCTTGTATCCGGGGGCGGGGAGCTGTTTTTT	CASSLFDTTSLVSGGGELFF
TRBD1	TRBV28	.	TRBJ1-5	TGTGCCAGCAGCCGCGGACAGGATGATCAGCCCCAGCATTTT	CASSRGQDDQPQHF
TRBD1	TRBV7-2	.	TRBJ2-1	TGTGCCAGCAGCCTACAGGGGGCGAGCTCCTACAATGAGCAGTTCTTC	CASSLQGASSYNEQFF
.	TRBV29-1	.	TRBJ2-5	TGCAGCGTAACGGGAACCAGAGCTCAAGAGACCCAGTACTTC	CSVTGTRAQETQYF
.	TRBV7-8	.	TRBJ1-5	TGTGCCAGCACCTACGGTCGTGAGCAGCCCCAGCATTTT	CASTYGREQPQHF
TRBD2	TRBV4-1	.	TRBJ2-5	TGCGCCAGCAGCCCCCGGACTAGCGGGACGGAGACCCAGTACTTC	CASSPRTSGTETQYF
TRBD2	TRBV7-8	.	TRBJ2-1	TGTGCCAGCAGCTTAGAGGTGACTAGCGTTTACAATGAGCAGTTCTTC	CASSLEVTSVYNEQFF
TRBD2	TRBV24-1	.	TRBJ2-1	TGTGCCACCAGTGATGGTTTGGGACTAGGGAAAAATGAGCAGTTCTTC	CATSDGLGLGKNEQFF